These 11 T cell receptor beta chains originate from one sample sequenced in a study of Ad26.COV2.S vaccination and SARS-CoV-2 variants (dated by TCRdb to about 2021). The treatment or condition label of this sample denotes: some 19 received Ad26.COV2.S at low or high dose, single or two shots; about 5 received placebo; per-sample allocation not given. Repertoires of vaccine and placebo recipients were sequenced from samples taken on day 63 after the first injection. Libraries were built with the immunoSEQ multiplex PCR assay. TCRdb re-hosts the immuneACCESS table, in-frame sequences only. Its copies lack some clones; in the studies checked, an unresolved V gene accounts for under half of them, and the cause for the rest is not known. A total of fewer than 500,000 clones appear in this sample, around 90% of them only once. 9% to 15% of the sample belongs to the ten largest clones. Sequenced material: peripheral blood, taken in a trial of Ad26.COV2.S vaccine versus placebo. Receptors were obtained from a person aged 18-65 years who received the Ad26.COV2.S COVID-19 vaccine or a placebo.

V is TRBV7-9 and J is TRBJ1-4; D not certain. The CDR3 length is 15 residues. The germline CDR1 and CDR2 sequences are SEHNR and FQNEAQ (reference sequence). Trimming left V 5 bases short and J 1 base short, with 11 bases between. The CDR3 nucleotides read TGTGCCAGCAGCCCCGGGTCTTTAACTAATGAAAAACTGTTTTTT. Amino acid sequence: CASSPGSLTNEKLFF.

This chain connects TRBV18 to TRBJ1-5; TRBD1 matches at 7 bases. There are 14 residues in the CDR3. With 5 bases clipped from V and 6 bases from J, the junction kept 7 bases outside the gene matches. The germline gives CDR1 KGHSH, CDR2 LQKENI. The chain's CDR3 is CASSEQGESQPQHF. CDR3 DNA: TGTGCCAGCTCAGAGCAGGGGGAATCTCAGCCCCAGCATTTT.

The rearrangement joins TRBV19 to TRBJ2-3, with 10 bases identical to TRBD1. The CDR3 sequence is 18 residues long. CDR1 and CDR2 (germline): LNHDA, SQIVND (reference sequence). Losses at the gene ends were 6 bases for V and 3 bases for J; bases not matched to a gene: 15. DNA of the CDR3: TGTGCCAGTAGCGTACTAGGAGGTGGACAGGGGGGGACAGATACGCAGTATTTT. The encoded protein is CASSVLGGGQGGTDTQYF.

The gene calls are TRBV7-9 and TRBJ2-3; tentatively, D is TRBD2 (6 bases). Trimming took 5 bases from V and 1 from J, leaving 16 bases between them. This CDR3 contains 16 residues. Germline assignment: CDR1 SEHNR and CDR2 FQNEAQ (reference sequence). The CDR3 sequence: CASSPRLDSGTDTQYF. CDR3 sequence (DNA): TGTGCCAGCAGCCCCCGACTAGACTCTGGCACAGATACGCAGTATTTT.

This clone was counted once. The chain employs TRBV3-1 (or the pseudogene TRBV3-2) and TRBJ2-1, with D tentatively TRBD1 or TRBD2 (5 bases each). This CDR3 region has 14 residues. Trimming took off 0 bases at V and 7 bases at J, with 10 bases between the two ends. Per germline, CDR1 LGHDT and CDR2 YNNKEL (reference sequence). The CDR3 DNA sequence: TGTGCCAGCAGCCAAGAATGGGGGTATAATGAGCAGTTCTTC. Translation: CASSQEWGYNEQFF.

The CDR3 spells CASSYAGQGAGELFF. The CDR3 coding sequence is TGTGCCAGCAGTTATGCAGGACAGGGTGCCGGGGAGCTGTTTTTT. The chain has TRBV6-2 or TRBV6-3 and TRBJ2-2; 8 nucleotides match TRBD1. This CDR3 spans 15 amino acids. The V gene's germline CDR1 is MNHEY and CDR2 SVGEGT. J lost 6 bases, V lost 3 bases, and 6 bases had no gene match.

V and J are TRBV20-1 and TRBJ1-1, with D unclear. The CDR3 loop spans 10 amino acids. Trimming removed 1 base at V and 10 bases at J, with 7 bases between. Germline CDR1 and CDR2: DFQATT and SNEGSKA (reference sequence). CDR3 amino acids: CSARAAIAFF. DNA of the CDR3: TGCAGTGCTAGAGCAGCAATAGCTTTCTTT.

V usage is TRBV4-1 and J usage is TRBJ2-1; perhaps TRBD1 as D (5 bases). Trimming pared 0 bases from V and 3 bases from J, leaving 9 bases between. Per germline, CDR1 MGHRA and CDR2 YSYEKL. This CDR3 has 15 residues. CDR3 coding DNA: TGCGCCAGCAGCCAAGAGGCAGGGTACTACAATGAGCAGTTCTTC. This codes for CASSQEAGYYNEQFF.

The chain combines TRBV7-8 with TRBJ2-3, with D possibly being TRBD1 (5 bases). The CDR3 extends over 18 amino acids. Germline loops: CDR1 SGHVS, CDR2 FQNEAQ. V lost 5 bases and J lost 2, with 23 bases in between. The CDR3 nucleotides read TGTGCCAGCAGCCCCCTAGGGGCCGACAGTTCAGCCACAGATACGCAGTATTTT. It specifies CASSPLGADSSATDTQYF.

This clone turned up a few times. The J gene is TRBJ1-1, the V gene TRBV7-9; 8 bases are a match to TRBD1. The J segment lost 5 bases and the V segment lost 4 bases, leaving 6 bases of the junction unmatched. The germline V gene encodes CDR1 SEHNR and CDR2 FQNEAQ (reference sequence). The length of the CDR3 is 14 residues. The CDR3 loop reads CASSSDRGDTEAFF. CDR3 nucleotide sequence: TGTGCCAGCAGCTCCGACAGGGGTGATACTGAAGCTTTCTTT.

CDR3 in DNA: TGTGCCACCGGGGGGCCTATGGACTATGGCTACACCTTC. It specifies CATGGPMDYGYTF. The V call is TRBV3-1 (or the pseudogene TRBV3-2), the J call TRBJ1-2, with a tentative D call TRBD1 (6 bases). CDR3 length equals 13 residues. V was pared by 10 bases and J by 3 bases, with 15 bases between. Germline CDR1 and CDR2: LGHDT and YNNKEL (reference sequence).